This T cell receptor beta chain was captured by sequencing in a study of memory CD4+ T cells and cytomegalovirus serostatus. General observations from the study: Suggested: most of the CMV-linked TCR signature lies in CD4+ memory cells.

The sort gate was single viable CD3+CD4+CD8-CD45RO+ cells for memory CD4+ T cells. Serostatus was set by detecting CMV pp150, pp28, p38, p52 IgG. The CDR3 is 13 amino acids. The germline CDR1 and CDR2 sequences are SGHNT and YYREEE (reference sequence). Germline trimming cut 5 bases from V and 6 bases from J; bases unmatched to any gene: 8. Per the original methods: Out-of-frame sequences were removed, leaving 2,000,000 or so distinct TCRbeta sequences. Repertoires were generated with immunoSEQ multiplex PCR, while TCRdb's copy carries only in-frame clones and drops some. The V and J calls and clone size come from that table; D and trimming were worked out from the DNA. Of roughly 40,000 clones in the sample, 79% were seen once. This clone was detected a few times. Its antigen remains unidentified.

The source of this sequence is an adult in good health and CMV-seronegative. The chain combines TRBV5-4 with TRBJ2-7; 7 bases match TRBD1. The sequenced sample was memory CD4+ T cells from blood. CDR3 amino acids: CASSTTGVREQYF. CDR3 DNA sequence: TGTGCCAGCAGTACTACAGGGGTGCGCGAGCAGTACTTC.